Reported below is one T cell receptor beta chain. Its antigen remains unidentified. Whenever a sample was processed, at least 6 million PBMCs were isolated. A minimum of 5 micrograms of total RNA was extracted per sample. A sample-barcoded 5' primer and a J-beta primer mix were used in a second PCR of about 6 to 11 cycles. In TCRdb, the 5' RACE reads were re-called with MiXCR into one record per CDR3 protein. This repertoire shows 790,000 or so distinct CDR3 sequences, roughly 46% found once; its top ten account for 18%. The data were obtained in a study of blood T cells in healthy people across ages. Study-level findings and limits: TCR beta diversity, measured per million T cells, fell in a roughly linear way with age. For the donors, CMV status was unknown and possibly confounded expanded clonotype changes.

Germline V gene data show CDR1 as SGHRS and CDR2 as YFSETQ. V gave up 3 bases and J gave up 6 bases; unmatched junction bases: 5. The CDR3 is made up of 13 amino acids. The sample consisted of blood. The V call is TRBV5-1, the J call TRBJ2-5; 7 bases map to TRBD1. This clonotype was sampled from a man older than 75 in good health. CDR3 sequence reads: CASSWEQGQTQYF. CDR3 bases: TGCGCCAGCAGCTGGGAACAGGGGCAGACCCAGTACTTC.